Below, 4 T cell receptor beta chains from the same sample are listed, as sequenced in a study of blood T cell repertoires in COVID-19. Measured with immunoSEQ multiplex PCR; TCRdb has only the in-frame clones, and not every one. The sample contains 250,000 or so clones, roughly nine tenths of which appear only once. Specimen: peripheral blood. These receptors all come from a man in his 60s with acute or convalescent COVID-19.

V and J are TRBV4-2 and TRBJ2-7, with D tentatively TRBD2 (5 bases). CDR3 length equals 14 residues. The V and J ends lost 1 base and 3 bases respectively, with 10 bases between them. Germline V gene data show CDR1 as LGHNA and CDR2 as YNFKEQ. CDR3 nucleotides: TGTGCCAGCAGCCAAGGAGACCGGGACTACGAGCAGTACTTC. This translates into CASSQGDRDYEQYF.

This chain joins TRBV6-2 or TRBV6-3 and TRBJ1-1, with TRBD1 identical over 7 bases. CDR1 and CDR2 (germline): MNHEY, SVGEGT. The V and J ends lost 4 bases and 6 bases, in that order; junction bases with no gene match: 2. The CDR3 sequence is 12 residues long. Here the CDR3 DNA reads TGTGCCAGCAGTTTCCAGGGGGCTGAAGCTTTCTTT. It translates to CASSFQGAEAFF.

The chain employs TRBV5-5 and TRBJ2-3; D is undetermined. Germline V lookup: CDR1 SGHKS, CDR2 YYEKEE (reference sequence). The V and J ends lost 7 bases and 3 bases respectively, with 6 bases between them. The CDR3 is made up of 11 amino acids. CDR3 region: CASAWTDTQYF. CDR3 sequence (DNA): TGTGCCAGCGCGTGGACAGATACGCAGTATTTT.

The V gene is TRBV7-6, the J gene TRBJ2-7; 8 nucleotides line up with TRBD1. The CDR3 runs 15 residues. Trimming at V came to 5 bases and at J to 7 bases, leaving 13 bases not matched to a gene. CDR1 and CDR2 (germline): SGHVS, FNYEAQ. In DNA, the CDR3 is TGTGCCAGCAGCCCCGGGACAGGACCAGGGAAGGAGCAGTACTTC. It yields the protein CASSPGTGPGKEQYF.